These 21 T cell receptor beta chains were all obtained from the same sample, sequenced in a study of blood T cell repertoires in COVID-19. Using immunoSEQ multiplex PCR, the repertoire was profiled, and TCRdb retains in-frame clones only, with some absent. The table lists about 200,000 clones, roughly 83% of them singletons, with approximately 5% in the top ten. The sample comprised PBMCs or T cells enriched from blood (not recorded which). The receptors come from a man aged 35 to 55 with acute COVID-19.

As concerns this clone: Sequence at one end of the junction differs from germline and may be a read error. This chain uses TRBV9 with TRBJ2-1, with 7 bases aligning to TRBD2. The CDR3 contains 13 residues. Looked up from germline, CDR1 is SGDLS and CDR2 is YYNGEE. CDR3 sequence reads: CASSVVGLAEPFF. The CDR3 DNA follows: TGTGCCAGCAGCGTAGTAGGGCTAGCGGAGCCGTTCTTC.

This clone came up once. This chain links TRBV21-1 with TRBJ2-3; TRBD1 is the table's D call and was not checked against the DNA. TRBV21-1 counts as a pseudogene. This CDR3 is 14 amino acids long. As DNA, the CDR3 is TGTGCCAGCAGCAGAGGACAAGGCACAGATACGCAGTATTTT. Translating gives CASSRGQGTDTQYF.

The rearrangement joins TRBV9 to TRBJ2-5, with D possibly matching TRBD2 (6 bases). Germline CDR1 is SGDLS and CDR2 is YYNGEE. V was cut by 3 bases and J by 1 base, with 10 bases left in between. The CDR3 is 14 residues long. CDR3 residues: CASSGGTGQETQYF. The CDR3 DNA reads TGTGCCAGCAGCGGCGGGACTGGCCAAGAGACCCAGTACTTC.

The V call is TRBV28, the J call TRBJ1-4; D ambiguous. V was pared by 1 base and J by 11 bases, with 11 bases between. This CDR3 region has 13 residues. The V gene's germline CDR1 is MDHEN and CDR2 SYDVKM. The CDR3 bases are TGTGCCAGCAGTTTATTGCCCGGGGAGAAACTGTTTTTT. Translated: CASSLLPGEKLFF.

This clone was detected only once. The rearrangement links TRBV28 to TRBJ2-1, with TRBD2 identical over 7 bases. The germline gives CDR1 MDHEN, CDR2 SYDVKM. This CDR3 is built from 12 residues. The V and J ends lost 6 bases and 8 bases, in that order; junction bases with no gene match: 4. CDR3: CASRESGDEQFF. CDR3 sequence (DNA): TGTGCCAGCAGGGAGAGCGGGGATGAGCAGTTCTTC. The full variable domain, completed using reference TRBV28 and TRBJ2-1, is DVKVTQSSRYLVKRTGEKVFLECVQDMDHENMFWYRQDPGLGLRLIYFSYDVKMKEKGDIPEGYSVSREKKERFSLILESASTNQTSMYLCASRESGDEQFFGPGTRLTVL.

The chain combines TRBV28 with TRBJ1-2; D is unresolved. V lost 4 bases, J lost 1 base, and 13 bases lay in between. Germline values: CDR1 MDHEN, CDR2 SYDVKM. CDR3 length: 15 residues. CDR3 residues: CASSYQLRGNYGYTF. The DNA for the CDR3 is TGTGCCAGCAGTTACCAGCTACGGGGTAACTATGGCTACACCTTC.

The chain combines TRBV9 with TRBJ1-4; 7 bases line up with TRBD1. This CDR3 is built from 15 residues. The germline gives CDR1 SGDLS, CDR2 YYNGEE. V was clipped by 0 bases and J by 2 bases; unmatched bases: 1. In nucleotides, the CDR3 is TGTGCCAGCAGCGTAGGACAGGGCACTAATGAAAAACTGTTTTTT. Its translation is CASSVGQGTNEKLFF.

The rearrangement uses TRBV3-1 (or the pseudogene TRBV3-2) and TRBJ2-5; 13 bases fit TRBD2. This CDR3 spans 16 amino acids. Germline trimming cut 3 bases from V and 5 bases from J; bases unmatched to any gene: 6. The germline V gene has CDR1 LGHDT and CDR2 YNNKEL (reference sequence). The CDR3 loop is CASSQRTSGSMETQYF. CDR3 DNA sequence: TGTGCCAGCAGCCAGAGGACTAGCGGGAGCATGGAGACCCAGTACTTC.

This chain uses TRBV5-4 with TRBJ1-2; possibly TRBD1 for D (6 bases). The CDR3 contains 14 residues. Germline loops: CDR1 SGHNT, CDR2 YYREEE (reference sequence). V lost 4 bases and J 6 bases, leaving 16 bases between the germline ends. The CDR3 nucleotides read TGTGCCAGCAGCATACAGGGACTACTAAATGGCTACACCTTC. It specifies CASSIQGLLNGYTF. The full variable domain, with the rest looked up from reference TRBV5-4 and TRBJ1-2, is ETGVTQSPTHLIKTRGQQVTLRCSSQSGHNTVSWYQQALGQGPQFIFQYYREEENGRGNFPPRFSGLQFPNYSSELNVNALELDDSALYLCASSIQGLLNGYTFGSGTRLTVV.

The V and J genes are TRBV11-2 and TRBJ2-7; 9 bases are shared with TRBD1. V lost 4 bases and J lost 13; bases outside the gene matches: 14. Looked up from germline, CDR1 is SGHAT and CDR2 is FQNNGV. The CDR3 loop spans 14 amino acids. The CDR3 loop reads CASSSQKDRGIIYF. CDR3 sequence (DNA): TGTGCCAGCAGCTCCCAAAAGGACAGGGGAATCATCTACTTC. The complete variable domain, with remaining parts taken from reference TRBV11-2 and TRBJ2-7, reads EAGVAQSPRYKIIEKRQSVAFWCNPISGHATLYWYQQILGQGPKLLIQFQNNGVVDDSQLPKDRFSAERLKGVDSTLKIQPAKLEDSAVYLCASSSQKDRGIIYFGPGTRLTVT.

The rearrangement uses TRBV12-5 and TRBJ1-2; TRBD1 aligns across 8 bases. V gave up 5 bases and J gave up 1 base; unmatched junction bases: 12. CDR1 and CDR2 (germline): LGHNT, FRNRAP. The CDR3 extends over 17 amino acids. CDR3 nucleotide sequence: TGTGCTAGTGGTAACTGGGACAGGTTACGCGATAACTATGGCTACACCTTC. Amino acids: CASGNWDRLRDNYGYTF.

About this clone itself: The same CDR3 is also encoded by other DNA sequences in this sample. The chain is built from TRBV5-1 and TRBJ2-1; TRBD2 matches 8 bases. Germline values: CDR1 SGHRS, CDR2 YFSETQ. Trimming removed 0 bases from V and 7 bases from J; junction bases left unmatched: 9. The CDR3 is 16 amino acids. The CDR3 here is CASSLVGLAGQNEQFF. The CDR3 DNA is TGCGCCAGCAGCTTGGTGGGGCTAGCGGGTCAAAATGAGCAGTTCTTC.

J is TRBJ2-5 and V is TRBV30; 8 bases match TRBD1. The length of the CDR3 is 14 residues. CDR1 and CDR2 (germline): GTSNPN, SVGIG (reference sequence). V was pared by 2 bases and J by 1 base, with 3 bases of the junction left unmatched. CDR3 loop: CAWSPGGGQETQYF. Here the CDR3 DNA reads TGTGCCTGGAGTCCAGGGGGCGGCCAAGAGACCCAGTACTTC.

The rearrangement uses TRBV21-1 and TRBJ1-2; the table assigns TRBD1, which was not confirmed against the DNA. TRBV21-1 is termed a pseudogene. The CDR3 is 16 amino acids. CDR3 sequence: CASTVRPGPANYGYTF. For the CDR3, the DNA is TGTGCCAGCACCGTACGGCCAGGGCCAGCTAACTATGGCTACACCTTC.

The chain is built from TRBV6-5 and TRBJ2-1; 7 bases agree with TRBD1. Germline loops: CDR1 MNHEY, CDR2 SVGAGI. The V gene end was trimmed by 7 bases and the J gene end by 5 bases; junction bases not matched to a gene: 8. The CDR3 consists of 14 residues. The CDR3 here is CASTKSGTDNEQFF. DNA of the CDR3: TGTGCCAGCACAAAATCCGGGACAGACAATGAGCAGTTCTTC.

The rearrangement uses TRBV28 and TRBJ1-4; perhaps TRBD1 as D (6 bases). Germline lookup yields CDR1 MDHEN and CDR2 SYDVKM. This CDR3 has 12 amino acids. Between the trimmed V and J ends, which lost 11 bases and 2 bases, there was a span of 9 bases. CDR3 in DNA: TGTGCCGCACAGGGCACTAATGAAAAACTGTTTTTT. Translation: CAAQGTNEKLFF. The entire variable domain, with the rest obtained from reference TRBV28 and TRBJ1-4, is as follows: DVKVTQSSRYLVKRTGEKVFLECVQDMDHENMFWYRQDPGLGLRLIYFSYDVKMKEKGDIPEGYSVSREKKERFSLILESASTNQTSMYLCAAQGTNEKLFFGSGTQLSVL.

This rearrangement joins TRBV2 to TRBJ2-5; 8 bases are shared with TRBD2. The CDR3 is 15 residues long. V lost 6 bases, J lost 4 bases, and 10 bases stayed unmatched. From germline, CDR1 is SNHLY and CDR2 FYNNEI. The CDR3 region is CASSPRSGRAETQYF. The CDR3 coding sequence is TGTGCCAGCAGCCCTAGGAGCGGGAGAGCAGAGACCCAGTACTTC.

The chain has TRBV11-3 and TRBJ1-1, with a possible D match to TRBD1 (5 bases). Trimming stripped 8 bases from V and 5 bases from J, with 15 bases between. This CDR3 has 13 residues. The germline CDR1 and CDR2 sequences are SGHNT and YENEEA. CDR3 DNA: TGTGCCAGCGCTCGGGGGGATGGGACTGAAGCTTTCTTT. This gives the protein CASARGDGTEAFF.

The chain joins TRBV3-1 (or the pseudogene TRBV3-2) to TRBJ1-4; D is unclear. This CDR3 is built from 17 residues. Trimming pared 4 bases from V and 6 bases from J, leaving 21 bases between. CDR1 and CDR2 (germline): LGHDT, YNNKEL (reference sequence). Here the CDR3 reads CASSRGSGGLLDEKLFF. The CDR3 nucleotides are TGTGCCAGCAGCCGGGGATCAGGAGGCCTCCTTGATGAAAAACTGTTTTTT.

J is TRBJ2-2 and V is TRBV27; TRBD2 aligns across 13 bases. The CDR3 has 20 amino acids. Trimming took 0 bases from V and 6 from J; bases not matched to a gene: 13. In germline, CDR1 is MNHEY, CDR2 SMNVEV (reference sequence). The CDR3 coding sequence is TGTGCCAGCAGTTTATCGGCACTAGCGGGAGGGCCGGGTATCTCCGGGGAGCTGTTTTTT. The encoded protein is CASSLSALAGGPGISGELFF.

This clone was found once. This rearrangement joins TRBV13 to TRBJ2-7, with 7 bases lining up with TRBD1. V shed 3 bases and J 0 bases; nucleotides not matched to a gene: 5. The germline V gene has CDR1 PRHDT and CDR2 FYEKMQ (reference sequence). The CDR3 covers 15 residues. The CDR3 sequence is CASSFGGQSSYEQYF. In DNA, the CDR3 is TGTGCCAGCAGCTTTGGGGGACAGAGCTCCTACGAGCAGTACTTC.